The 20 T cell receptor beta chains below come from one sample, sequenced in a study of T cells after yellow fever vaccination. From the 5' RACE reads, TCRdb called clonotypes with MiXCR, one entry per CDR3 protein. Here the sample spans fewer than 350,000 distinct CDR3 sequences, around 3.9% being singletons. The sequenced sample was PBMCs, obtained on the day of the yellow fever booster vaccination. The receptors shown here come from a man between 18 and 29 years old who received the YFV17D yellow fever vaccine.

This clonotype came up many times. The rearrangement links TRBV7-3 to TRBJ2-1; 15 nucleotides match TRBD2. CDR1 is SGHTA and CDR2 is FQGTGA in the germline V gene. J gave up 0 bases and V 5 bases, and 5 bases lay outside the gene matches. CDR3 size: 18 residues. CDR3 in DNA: TGTGCCAGCAGCCCCGGGACTAGCGGGGGGCGCTCCTACAATGAGCAGTTCTTC. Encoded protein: CASSPGTSGGRSYNEQFF.

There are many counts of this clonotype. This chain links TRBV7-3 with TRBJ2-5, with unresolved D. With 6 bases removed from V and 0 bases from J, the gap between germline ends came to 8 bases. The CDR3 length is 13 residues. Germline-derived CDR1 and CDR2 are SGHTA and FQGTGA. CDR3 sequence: CASSFDNQETQYF. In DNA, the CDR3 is TGTGCCAGCAGTTTTGACAACCAAGAGACCCAGTACTTC.

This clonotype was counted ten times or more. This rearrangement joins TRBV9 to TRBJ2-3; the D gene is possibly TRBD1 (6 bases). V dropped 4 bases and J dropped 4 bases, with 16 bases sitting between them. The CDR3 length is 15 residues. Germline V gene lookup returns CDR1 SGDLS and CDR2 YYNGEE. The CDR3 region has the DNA TGTGCCAGCAGCCCTCAGGGGATCCACGCAGATACGCAGTATTTT. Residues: CASSPQGIHADTQYF.

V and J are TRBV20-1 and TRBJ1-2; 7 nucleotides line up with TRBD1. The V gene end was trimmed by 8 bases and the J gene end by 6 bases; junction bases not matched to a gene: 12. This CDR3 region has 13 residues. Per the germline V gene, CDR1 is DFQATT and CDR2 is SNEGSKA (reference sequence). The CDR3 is CSLYPADRNGYTF. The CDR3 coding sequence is TGCAGTCTCTACCCCGCGGACAGGAATGGCTACACCTTC.

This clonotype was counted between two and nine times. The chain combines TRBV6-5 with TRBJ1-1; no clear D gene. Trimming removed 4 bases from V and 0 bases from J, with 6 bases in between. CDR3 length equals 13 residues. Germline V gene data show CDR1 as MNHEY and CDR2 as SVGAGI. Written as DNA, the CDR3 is TGTGCCAGCAGTTCAGTATTGAACACTGAAGCTTTCTTT. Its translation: CASSSVLNTEAFF.

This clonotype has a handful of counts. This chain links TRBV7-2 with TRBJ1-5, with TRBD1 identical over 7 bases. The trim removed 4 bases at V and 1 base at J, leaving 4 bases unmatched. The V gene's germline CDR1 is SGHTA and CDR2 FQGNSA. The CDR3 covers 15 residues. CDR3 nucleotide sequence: TGTGCCAGCAGCTCTAGACAGGGCAGCAATCAGCCCCAGCATTTT. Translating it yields CASSSRQGSNQPQHF.

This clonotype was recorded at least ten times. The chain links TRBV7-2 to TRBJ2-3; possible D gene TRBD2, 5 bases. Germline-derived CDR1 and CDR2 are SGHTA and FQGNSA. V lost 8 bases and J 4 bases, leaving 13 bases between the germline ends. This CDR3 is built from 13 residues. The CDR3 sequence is CASRGGGADTQYF. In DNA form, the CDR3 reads TGTGCCAGCCGTGGAGGTGGGGCAGATACGCAGTATTTT.

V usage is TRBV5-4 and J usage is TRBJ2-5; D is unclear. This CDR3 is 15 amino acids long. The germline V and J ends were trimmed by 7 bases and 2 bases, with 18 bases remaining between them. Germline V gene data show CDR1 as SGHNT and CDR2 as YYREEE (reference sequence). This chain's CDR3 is CASRLGWTDQETQYF. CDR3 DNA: TGTGCCAGCCGACTCGGGTGGACGGATCAAGAGACCCAGTACTTC.

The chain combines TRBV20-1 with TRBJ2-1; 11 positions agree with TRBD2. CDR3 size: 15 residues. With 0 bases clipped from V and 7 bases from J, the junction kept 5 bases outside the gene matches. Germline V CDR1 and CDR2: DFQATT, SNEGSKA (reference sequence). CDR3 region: CSARDLIAGGNEQFF. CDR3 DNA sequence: TGCAGTGCTAGAGATCTGATAGCGGGGGGGAATGAGCAGTTCTTC.

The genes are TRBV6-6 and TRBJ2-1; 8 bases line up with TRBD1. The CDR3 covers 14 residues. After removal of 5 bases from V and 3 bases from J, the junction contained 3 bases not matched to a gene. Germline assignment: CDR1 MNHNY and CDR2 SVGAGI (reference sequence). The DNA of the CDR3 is TGTGCCAGCAGTATCGGGACAGGCTACAATGAGCAGTTCTTC. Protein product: CASSIGTGYNEQFF.

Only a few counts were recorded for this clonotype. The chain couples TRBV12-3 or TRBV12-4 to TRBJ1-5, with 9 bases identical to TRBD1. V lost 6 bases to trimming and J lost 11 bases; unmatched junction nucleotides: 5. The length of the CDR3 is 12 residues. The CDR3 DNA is TGTGCCAGCAGGGGAACAGGGGGCGCCCAGCATTTT. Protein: CASRGTGGAQHF.

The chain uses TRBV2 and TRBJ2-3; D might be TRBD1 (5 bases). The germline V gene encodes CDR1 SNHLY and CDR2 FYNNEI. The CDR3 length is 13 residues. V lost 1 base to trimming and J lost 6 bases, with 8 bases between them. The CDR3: CASSEVGADTQYF. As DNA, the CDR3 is TGTGCCAGCAGTGAAGTAGGGGCCGATACGCAGTATTTT.

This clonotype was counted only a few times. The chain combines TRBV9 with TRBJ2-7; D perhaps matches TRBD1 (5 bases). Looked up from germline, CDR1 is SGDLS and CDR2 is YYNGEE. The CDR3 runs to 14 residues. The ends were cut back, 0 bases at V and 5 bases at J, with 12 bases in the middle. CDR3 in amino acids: CASSVGGATHEQYF. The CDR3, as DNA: TGTGCCAGCAGCGTAGGGGGCGCAACCCACGAGCAGTACTTC.

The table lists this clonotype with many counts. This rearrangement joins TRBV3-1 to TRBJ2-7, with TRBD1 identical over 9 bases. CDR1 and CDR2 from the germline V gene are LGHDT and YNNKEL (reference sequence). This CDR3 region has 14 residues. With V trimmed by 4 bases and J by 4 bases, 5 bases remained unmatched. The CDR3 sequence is CASSPGTGIYEQYV. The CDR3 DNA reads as TGTGCCAGCAGCCCCGGGACAGGGATTTACGAGCAGTACGTC.

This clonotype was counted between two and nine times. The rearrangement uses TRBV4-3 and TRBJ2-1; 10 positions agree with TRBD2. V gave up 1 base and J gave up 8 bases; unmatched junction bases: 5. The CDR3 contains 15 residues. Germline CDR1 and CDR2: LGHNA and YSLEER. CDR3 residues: CASSQAAAGGHEQFF. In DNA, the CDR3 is TGCGCCAGCAGCCAAGCCGCAGCGGGGGGGCATGAGCAGTTCTTC.

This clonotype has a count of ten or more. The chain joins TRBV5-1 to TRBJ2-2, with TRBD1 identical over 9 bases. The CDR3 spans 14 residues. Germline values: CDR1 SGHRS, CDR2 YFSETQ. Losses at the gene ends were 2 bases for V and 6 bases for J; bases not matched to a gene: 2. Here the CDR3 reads CASSLRTGAGELFF. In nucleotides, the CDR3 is TGCGCCAGCAGCTTAAGGACAGGGGCCGGGGAGCTGTTTTTT.

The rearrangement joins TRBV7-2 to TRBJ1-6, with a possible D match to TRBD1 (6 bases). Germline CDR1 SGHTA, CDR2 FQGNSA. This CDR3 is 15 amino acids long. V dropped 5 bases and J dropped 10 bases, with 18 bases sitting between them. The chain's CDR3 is CASSALGQFNSPLHF. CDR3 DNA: TGTGCCAGCAGCGCCCTGGGACAATTTAACTCACCCCTCCACTTT.

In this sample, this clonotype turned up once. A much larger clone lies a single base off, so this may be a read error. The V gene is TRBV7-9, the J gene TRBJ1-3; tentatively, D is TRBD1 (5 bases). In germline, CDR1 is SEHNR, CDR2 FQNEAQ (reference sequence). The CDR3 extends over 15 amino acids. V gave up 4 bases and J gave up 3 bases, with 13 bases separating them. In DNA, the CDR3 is TGTGCCAGCAGCTCTTCCCGGGGGTGTGGAAACACCATATATTTT. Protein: CASSSSRGCGNTIYF.

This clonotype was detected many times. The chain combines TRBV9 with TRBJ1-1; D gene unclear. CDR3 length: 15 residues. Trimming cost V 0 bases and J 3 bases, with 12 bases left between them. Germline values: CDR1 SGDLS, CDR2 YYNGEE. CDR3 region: CASSVEGGIYTEAFF. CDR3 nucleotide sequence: TGTGCCAGCAGCGTAGAGGGCGGAATATACACTGAAGCTTTCTTT.

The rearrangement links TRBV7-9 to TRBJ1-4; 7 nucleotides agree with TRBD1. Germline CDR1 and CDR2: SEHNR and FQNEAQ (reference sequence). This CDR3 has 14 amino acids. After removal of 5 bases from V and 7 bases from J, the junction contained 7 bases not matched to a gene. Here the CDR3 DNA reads TGTGCCAGCAGCCCAGGGGACAGTGGTGAAAAACTGTTTTTT. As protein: CASSPGDSGEKLFF.